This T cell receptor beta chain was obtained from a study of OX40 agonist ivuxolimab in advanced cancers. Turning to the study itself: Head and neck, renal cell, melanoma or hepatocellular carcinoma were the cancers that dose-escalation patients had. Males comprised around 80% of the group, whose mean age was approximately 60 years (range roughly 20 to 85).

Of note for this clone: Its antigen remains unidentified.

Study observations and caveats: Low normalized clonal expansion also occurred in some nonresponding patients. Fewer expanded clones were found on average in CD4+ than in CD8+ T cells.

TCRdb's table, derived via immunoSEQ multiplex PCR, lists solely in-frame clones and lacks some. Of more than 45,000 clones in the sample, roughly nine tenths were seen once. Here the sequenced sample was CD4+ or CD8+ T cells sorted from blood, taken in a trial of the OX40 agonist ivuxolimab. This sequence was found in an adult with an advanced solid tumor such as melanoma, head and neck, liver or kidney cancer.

CDR3 DNA: TGTGCCAGCAGCCCGTCGGGCGGGGCTTTTAATGAGCAGTTCTTC. It yields the protein CASSPSGGAFNEQFF. This sequence joins TRBV7-7 and TRBJ2-1, with D perhaps matching TRBD2 (6 bases). This CDR3 spans 15 amino acids. Per the germline V gene, CDR1 is SSHAT and CDR2 is FNYEAQ (reference sequence). V shed 5 bases and J shed 7 bases, with 18 bases lying between them.